This T cell receptor beta chain was retrieved from a study of blood T cells in healthy people across ages. The CDR3 runs to 14 residues. V gave up 0 bases and J gave up 1 base, with 6 bases separating them. Germline V lookup: CDR1 MNHNY, CDR2 SVGAGI (reference sequence). The second PCR ran about 6 to 12 cycles with a sample-barcoded 5' primer and J-beta primers. TCRdb passed the 5' RACE reads through MiXCR, listing each CDR3 protein once. The data contain under 2 million distinct CDR3 sequences, about 35% of them singletons. This clonotype was detected many times. The chain combines TRBV6-6 with TRBJ2-5; maybe TRBD2 (6 bases). The source is a woman in her 30s in good health. Sample: blood. The CDR3 DNA sequence: TGTGCCAGCAGTTACTCCGGGGGCCAAGAGACCCAGTACTTC. It translates to CASSYSGGQETQYF.